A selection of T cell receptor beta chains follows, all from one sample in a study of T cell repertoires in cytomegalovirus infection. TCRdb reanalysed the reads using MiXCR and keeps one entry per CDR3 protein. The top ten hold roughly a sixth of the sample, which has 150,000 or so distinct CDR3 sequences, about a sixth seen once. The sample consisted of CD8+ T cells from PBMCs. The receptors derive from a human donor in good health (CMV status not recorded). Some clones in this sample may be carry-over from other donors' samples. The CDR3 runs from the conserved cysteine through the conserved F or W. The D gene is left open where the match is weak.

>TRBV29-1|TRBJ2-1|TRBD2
CSVEDPTAGEAYNEQFF
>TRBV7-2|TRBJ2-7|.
CASSLVTPDYEQYF
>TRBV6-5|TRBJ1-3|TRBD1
CASRQQGAGGNTIYF
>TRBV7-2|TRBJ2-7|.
CASSLTSYYEQYF
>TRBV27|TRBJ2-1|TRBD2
CASSLGTSHNEQFF
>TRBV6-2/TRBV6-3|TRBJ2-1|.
CASSYNTYNEQFF
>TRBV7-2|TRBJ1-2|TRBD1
CASSYGTANYGYTF
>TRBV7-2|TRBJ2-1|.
CASSFRNEQFF
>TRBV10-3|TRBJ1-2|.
CAISERGDTKIRDYGYTF
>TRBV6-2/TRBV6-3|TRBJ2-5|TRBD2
CASTYGGAIYSGPDHQETQYF
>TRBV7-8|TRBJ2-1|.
CASSPSSSDSYNEQFF
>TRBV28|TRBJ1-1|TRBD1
CASSLQHRGRTEAFF
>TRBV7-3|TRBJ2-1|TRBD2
CASSLMLRERGEQFF
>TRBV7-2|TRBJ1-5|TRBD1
CASSSLDRDDQPQHF
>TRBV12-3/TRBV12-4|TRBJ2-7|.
CASSSNSMTYEQYF
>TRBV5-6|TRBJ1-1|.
CASGTGAHQDGFF
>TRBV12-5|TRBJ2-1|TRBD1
CASGLQGAHDEQFF
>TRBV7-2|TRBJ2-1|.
CASSRGGSSYNEQFF
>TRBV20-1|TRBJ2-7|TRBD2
CSARRLAGGSYEQYF
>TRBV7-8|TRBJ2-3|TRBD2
CASLRASGDRAYF
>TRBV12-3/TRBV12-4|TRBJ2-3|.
CASSFRGMADTQYF
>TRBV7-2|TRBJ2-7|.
CASSFPRESTYEQYF
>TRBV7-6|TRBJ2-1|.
CASSLATEAHEQFF
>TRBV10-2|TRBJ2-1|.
CASSDGWAANEFEQFF
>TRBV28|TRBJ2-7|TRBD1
CASSSGTGNTYEQYF
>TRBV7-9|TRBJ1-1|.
CASSLYEPEAFF
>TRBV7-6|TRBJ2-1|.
CASSPRDGYNEQFF
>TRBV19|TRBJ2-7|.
CASGLGGPRVEQYF
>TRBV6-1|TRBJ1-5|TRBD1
CASSDGTGGVNQPQHF
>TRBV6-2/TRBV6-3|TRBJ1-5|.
CDSKIGQSGQPQHF
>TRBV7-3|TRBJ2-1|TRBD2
CASSSRLANEQFF
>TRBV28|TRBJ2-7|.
CASNLRGPPGYEQYF
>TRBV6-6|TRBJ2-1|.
CASSLATNEQFF
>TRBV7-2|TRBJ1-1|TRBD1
CASSLTTGGHTEAFF
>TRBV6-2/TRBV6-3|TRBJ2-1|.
CASSYPGYYNEQFF
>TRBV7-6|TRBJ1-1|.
CASSLRAGANTEAFF
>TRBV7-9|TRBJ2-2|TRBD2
CASSQTNSGSGTGELFF
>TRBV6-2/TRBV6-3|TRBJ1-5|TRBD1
CASTENGDRNQPQHF
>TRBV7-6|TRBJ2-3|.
CASILGGYTFSTDTQYF
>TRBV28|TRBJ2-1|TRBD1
CASSGYRGPANEQFF
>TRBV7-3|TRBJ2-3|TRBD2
CASSHDPSGRTDTQYF
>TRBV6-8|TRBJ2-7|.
CASSTSDRLGVEQYF
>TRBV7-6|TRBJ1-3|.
CASSPRQGPLGNTIYF
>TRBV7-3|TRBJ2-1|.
CASSFPRDGGPGGEQFF
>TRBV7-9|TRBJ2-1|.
CASSLEGGLEQFF
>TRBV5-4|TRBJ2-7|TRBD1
CASSGGTGGSYKQYF
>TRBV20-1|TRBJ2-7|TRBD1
CSARPGQKLYEQYF
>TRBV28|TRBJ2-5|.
CASSLWVRQIQETQYF
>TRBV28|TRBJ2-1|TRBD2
CASSWGLLAGYNEQFF
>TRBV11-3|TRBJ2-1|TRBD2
CASSFNSGGVYNEQFF
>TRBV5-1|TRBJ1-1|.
CASSPFGGDKAFF
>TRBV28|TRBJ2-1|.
CASNPSRGPKYNEQFF